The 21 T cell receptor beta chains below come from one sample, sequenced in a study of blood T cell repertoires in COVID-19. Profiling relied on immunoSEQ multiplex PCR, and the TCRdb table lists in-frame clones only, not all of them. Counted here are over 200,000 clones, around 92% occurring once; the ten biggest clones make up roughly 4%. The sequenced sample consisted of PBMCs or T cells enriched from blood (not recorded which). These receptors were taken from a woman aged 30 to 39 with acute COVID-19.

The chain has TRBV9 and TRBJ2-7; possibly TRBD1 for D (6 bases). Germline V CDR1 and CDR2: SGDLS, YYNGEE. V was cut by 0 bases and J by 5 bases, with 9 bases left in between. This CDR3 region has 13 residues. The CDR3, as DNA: TGTGCCAGCAGCGTAGGACAGGCCCACGAGCAGTACTTC. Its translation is CASSVGQAHEQYF.

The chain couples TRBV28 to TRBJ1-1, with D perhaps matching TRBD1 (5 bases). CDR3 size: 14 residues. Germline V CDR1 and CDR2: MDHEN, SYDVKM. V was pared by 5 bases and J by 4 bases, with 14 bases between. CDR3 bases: TGTGCCAGCAGTCTACTCCGGGGGAGCACTGAAGCTTTCTTT. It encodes CASSLLRGSTEAFF.

The CDR3 loop is CASSYSSRVPYNEQFF. CDR3 coding DNA: TGTGCCAGCAGTTACTCGTCACGCGTTCCCTACAATGAGCAGTTCTTC. This chain uses TRBV6-5 with TRBJ2-1, with no clear D. Germline CDR1 is MNHEY and CDR2 is SVGAGI. There are 16 residues in the CDR3. V was shortened by 0 bases and J by 2 bases, with 11 bases between the two germline ends.

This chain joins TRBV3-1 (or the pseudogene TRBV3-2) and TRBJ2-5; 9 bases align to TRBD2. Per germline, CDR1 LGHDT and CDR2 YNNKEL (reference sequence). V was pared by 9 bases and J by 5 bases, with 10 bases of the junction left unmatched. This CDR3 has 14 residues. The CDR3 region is CASGRGGAGETQYF. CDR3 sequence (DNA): TGTGCCAGTGGGCGCGGGGGGGCGGGTGAGACCCAGTACTTC.

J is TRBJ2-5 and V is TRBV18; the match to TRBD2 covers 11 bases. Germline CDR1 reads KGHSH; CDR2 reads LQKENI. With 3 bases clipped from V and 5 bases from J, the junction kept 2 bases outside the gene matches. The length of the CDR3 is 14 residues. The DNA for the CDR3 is TGTGCCAGCTCACCGGGACTAGCGGCGGAGACCCAGTACTTC. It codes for CASSPGLAAETQYF. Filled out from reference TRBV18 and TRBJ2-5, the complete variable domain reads NAGVMQNPRHLVRRRGQEARLRCSPMKGHSHVYWYRQLPEEGLKFMVYLQKENIIDESGMPKERFSAEFPKEGPSILRIQQVVRGDSAAYFCASSPGLAAETQYFGPGTRLLVL.

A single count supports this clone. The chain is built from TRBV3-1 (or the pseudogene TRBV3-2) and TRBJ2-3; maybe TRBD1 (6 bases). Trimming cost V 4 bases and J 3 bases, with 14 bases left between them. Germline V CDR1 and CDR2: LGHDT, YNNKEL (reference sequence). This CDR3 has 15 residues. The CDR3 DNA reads TGTGCCAGCAGCCCTCCCGGCAGGGGTACAGATACGCAGTATTTT. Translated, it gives CASSPPGRGTDTQYF.

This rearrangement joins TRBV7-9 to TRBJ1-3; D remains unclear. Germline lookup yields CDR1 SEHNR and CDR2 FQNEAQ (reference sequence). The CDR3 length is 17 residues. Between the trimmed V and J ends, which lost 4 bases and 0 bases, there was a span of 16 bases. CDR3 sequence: CASSSLRSPGSGNTIYF. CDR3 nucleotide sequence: TGTGCCAGCAGCTCGCTCCGTTCCCCGGGCTCTGGAAACACCATATATTTT. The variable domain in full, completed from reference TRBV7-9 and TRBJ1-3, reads DTGVSQNPRHKITKRGQNVTFRCDPISEHNRLYWYRQTLGQGPEFLTYFQNEAQLEKSRLLSDRFSAERPKGSFSTLEIQRTEQGDSAMYLCASSSLRSPGSGNTIYFGEGSWLTVV.

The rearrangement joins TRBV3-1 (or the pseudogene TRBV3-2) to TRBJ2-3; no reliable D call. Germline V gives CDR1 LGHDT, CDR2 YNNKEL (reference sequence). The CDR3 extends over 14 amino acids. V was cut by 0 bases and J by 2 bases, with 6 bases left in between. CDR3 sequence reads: CASSQDRYTDTQYF. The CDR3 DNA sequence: TGTGCCAGCAGCCAAGACAGATACACAGATACGCAGTATTTT.

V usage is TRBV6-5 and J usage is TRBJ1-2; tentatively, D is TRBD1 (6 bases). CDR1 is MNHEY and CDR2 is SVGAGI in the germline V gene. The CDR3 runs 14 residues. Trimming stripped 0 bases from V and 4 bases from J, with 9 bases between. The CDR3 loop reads CASSYSRDTYGYTF. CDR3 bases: TGTGCCAGCAGTTACTCGAGGGACACCTATGGCTACACCTTC.

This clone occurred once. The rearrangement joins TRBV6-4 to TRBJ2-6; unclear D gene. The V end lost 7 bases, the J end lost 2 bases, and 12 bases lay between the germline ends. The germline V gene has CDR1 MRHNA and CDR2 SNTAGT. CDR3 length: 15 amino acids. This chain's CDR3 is CASKSNGPGANVLTF. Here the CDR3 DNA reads TGTGCCAGCAAGTCAAACGGTCCTGGGGCCAACGTCCTGACTTTC.

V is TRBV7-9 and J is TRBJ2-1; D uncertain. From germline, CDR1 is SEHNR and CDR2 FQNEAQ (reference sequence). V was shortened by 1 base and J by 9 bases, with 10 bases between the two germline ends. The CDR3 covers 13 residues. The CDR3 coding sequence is TGTGCCAGCAGCTTAGGGGTTTCGGGTGAGCAGTTCTTC. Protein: CASSLGVSGEQFF.

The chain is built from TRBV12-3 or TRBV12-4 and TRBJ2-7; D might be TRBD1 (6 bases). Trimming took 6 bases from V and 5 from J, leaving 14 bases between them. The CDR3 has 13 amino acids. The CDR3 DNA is TGTGCCAGCAGGGAACAGGGTCTCGACGAGCAGTACTTC. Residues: CASREQGLDEQYF.

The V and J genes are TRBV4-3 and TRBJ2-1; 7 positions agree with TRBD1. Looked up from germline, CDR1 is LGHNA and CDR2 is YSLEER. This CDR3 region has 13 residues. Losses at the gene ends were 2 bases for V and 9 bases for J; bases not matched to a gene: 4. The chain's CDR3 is CASSQKSGGEQFF. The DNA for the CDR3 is TGCGCCAGCAGCCAAAAATCAGGGGGTGAGCAGTTCTTC.

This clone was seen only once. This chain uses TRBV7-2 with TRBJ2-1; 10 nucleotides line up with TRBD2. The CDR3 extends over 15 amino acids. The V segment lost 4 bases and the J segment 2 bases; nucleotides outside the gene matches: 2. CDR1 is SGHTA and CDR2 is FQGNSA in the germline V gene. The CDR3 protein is CASSSSGGAYNEQFF. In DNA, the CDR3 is TGTGCCAGCAGCTCAAGCGGGGGGGCCTACAATGAGCAGTTCTTC.

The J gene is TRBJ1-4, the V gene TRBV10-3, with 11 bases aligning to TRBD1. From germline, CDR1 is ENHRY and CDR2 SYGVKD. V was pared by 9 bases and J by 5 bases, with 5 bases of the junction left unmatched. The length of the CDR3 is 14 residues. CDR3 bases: TGTGCCATATGGACAGGGGGCGTAAATGAAAAACTGTTTTTT. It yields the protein CAIWTGGVNEKLFF.

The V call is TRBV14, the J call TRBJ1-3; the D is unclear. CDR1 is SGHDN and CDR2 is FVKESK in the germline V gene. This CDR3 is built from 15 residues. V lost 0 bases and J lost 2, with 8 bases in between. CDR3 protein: CASSQEVDPGNTIYF. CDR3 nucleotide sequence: TGTGCCAGCAGCCAAGAAGTAGATCCTGGAAACACCATATATTTT.

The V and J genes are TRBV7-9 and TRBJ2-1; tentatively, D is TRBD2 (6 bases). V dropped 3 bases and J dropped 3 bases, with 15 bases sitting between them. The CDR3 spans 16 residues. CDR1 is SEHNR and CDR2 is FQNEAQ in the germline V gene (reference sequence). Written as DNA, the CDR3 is TGTGCCAGCAGCTTCGGGGGACGGGTCCTCTACAATGAGCAGTTCTTC. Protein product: CASSFGGRVLYNEQFF.

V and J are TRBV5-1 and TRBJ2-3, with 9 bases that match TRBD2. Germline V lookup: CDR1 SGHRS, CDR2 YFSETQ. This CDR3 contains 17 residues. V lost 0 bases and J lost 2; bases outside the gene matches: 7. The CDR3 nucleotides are TGCGCCAGCAGCTTGGCGGGTAGCGGGGGCCCCACAGATACGCAGTATTTT. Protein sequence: CASSLAGSGGPTDTQYF.

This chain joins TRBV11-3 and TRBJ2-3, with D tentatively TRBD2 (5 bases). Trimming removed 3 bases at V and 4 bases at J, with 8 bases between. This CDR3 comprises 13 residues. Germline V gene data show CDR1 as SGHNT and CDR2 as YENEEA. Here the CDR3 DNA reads TGTGCCAGCAGCTTCAGGAGGTCAGATACGCAGTATTTT. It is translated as CASSFRRSDTQYF.

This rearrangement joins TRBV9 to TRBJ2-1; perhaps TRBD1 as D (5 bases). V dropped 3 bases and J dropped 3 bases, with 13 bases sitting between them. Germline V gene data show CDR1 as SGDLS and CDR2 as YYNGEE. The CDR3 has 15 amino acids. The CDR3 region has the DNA TGTGCCAGCAGCGCAGGGAATTGGGACTACAATGAGCAGTTCTTC. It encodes CASSAGNWDYNEQFF. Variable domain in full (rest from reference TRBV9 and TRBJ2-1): DSGVTQTPKHLITATGQRVTLRCSPRSGDLSVYWYQQSLDQGLQFLIQYYNGEERAKGNILERFSAQQFPDLHSELNLSSLELGDSALYFCASSAGNWDYNEQFFGPGTRLTVL.

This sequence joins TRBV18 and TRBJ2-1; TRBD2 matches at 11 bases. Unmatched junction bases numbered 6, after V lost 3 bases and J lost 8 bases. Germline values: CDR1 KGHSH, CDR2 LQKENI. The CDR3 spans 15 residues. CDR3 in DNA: TGTGCCAGCTCACCCTTAGCGGGGGGGCGCGATGAGCAGTTCTTC. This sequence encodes CASSPLAGGRDEQFF. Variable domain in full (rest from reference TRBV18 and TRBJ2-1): NAGVMQNPRHLVRRRGQEARLRCSPMKGHSHVYWYRQLPEEGLKFMVYLQKENIIDESGMPKERFSAEFPKEGPSILRIQQVVRGDSAAYFCASSPLAGGRDEQFFGPGTRLTVL.